The rows below give T cell receptor beta chains drawn from one sample of a study of cytomegalovirus exposure and HLA in healthy donors. Data came from immunoSEQ multiplex PCR; TCRdb stores just in-frame clones and leaves some out. This sample yields 100,000 to 150,000 clones, of which approximately 83% are seen a single time; about 1.2% belongs to the top ten. Sequencing used PBMCs. The origin of the receptors is a girl aged 2 to 9 in good health and CMV-seronegative. Each CDR3 is given with its conserved first and last residue. D genes are given only for firm matches. Size tells how often a clone was seen (once, few, many) or the class of an expanded clone, and some rows leave it out.

TRBV28	TRBD1	.	TRBJ1-5	TGTGCCAGCGTTGACAGGGGGCCTTTCCTCCCCCAGCCCCAGCATTTT	CASVDRGPFLPQPQHF
TRBV30	.	.	TRBJ2-1	TGTGCCTGGAGGGGACCGGAGGGGTACAATGAGCAGTTCTTC	CAWRGPEGYNEQFF
TRBV15	.	.	TRBJ2-1	TGTGCCACCAGCAGAGACCATGGACAGAATTACAATGAGCAGTTCTTC	CATSRDHGQNYNEQFF
TRBV7-6	.	.	TRBJ1-2	TGTGCCAGCAGCTTAGGGGGCCCTAACTATGGCTACACCTTC	CASSLGGPNYGYTF
TRBV7-9	TRBD1	.	TRBJ1-4	TGTGCCAGCAGCTTAGTGGCGTTGACAGGGGGCTATGAAAAACTGTTTTTT	CASSLVALTGGYEKLFF
TRBV19	TRBD1	.	TRBJ2-1	TGTGCCAGTAGTGGGGGACCGACAGGGCACTACAATGAGCAGTTCTTC	CASSGGPTGHYNEQFF
TRBV4-2	.	.	TRBJ2-2	TGTGCCAGCAGCCCTATCACGAGCAACCACCCCGGCGGGGAGCTGTTTTTT	CASSPITSNHPGGELFF
TRBV18	TRBD1	.	TRBJ1-5	TGTGCCAGCTCACCAGGGACAGCCTATGATCAGCCCCAGCATTTT	CASSPGTAYDQPQHF
TRBV5-4	.	.	TRBJ2-7	TGTGCCAGCAGCTTGGTTTCAGGGGTTCGCTACGAGCAGTACTTC	CASSLVSGVRYEQYF
TRBV11-2	.	.	TRBJ2-5	TGTGCCAGCAGCTCCAGGGACTTCCAAGAGACCCAGTACTTC	CASSSRDFQETQYF
TRBV4-1	TRBD2	few	TRBJ2-5	TGCGCCAGCAGCCCTGCCCGACTAGCGGGAGGCCCCGAGGAGACCCAGTACTTC	CASSPARLAGGPEETQYF
TRBV19	.	.	TRBJ1-4	TGTGCCAGTAGTACCCAAGGGAGGGGGCTGTTTTTT	CASSTQGRGLFF
TRBV19	TRBD2	.	TRBJ2-1	TGTGCCAGTAGTATCTGGACTAGCGGGGGGGCACAGCAGTTCTTC	CASSIWTSGGAQQFF
TRBV7-6	.	.	TRBJ2-7	TGTGCCAGCAGCTTAGGGCCAAACGAGCAGTACTTC	CASSLGPNEQYF
TRBV30	.	.	TRBJ2-3	TGTGCCTGGACCCTAGGAGGGGCGGATACGCAGTATTTT	CAWTLGGADTQYF
TRBV29-1	TRBD1	.	TRBJ2-1	TGCAGCGTTGAATGGGTGGGCCGGGACAGGGGAAAAGGTGAGCAGTTCTTC	CSVEWVGRDRGKGEQFF
TRBV28	.	few	TRBJ1-1	TGTGCCAGCAGTCCCCCAGGGGTCCGGAACACTGAAGCTTTCTTT	CASSPPGVRNTEAFF
TRBV7-3	.	few	TRBJ1-2	TGTGCCAGCAGCGGGGAGGAGTACTATGGCTACACCTTC	CASSGEEYYGYTF
TRBV6-5	TRBD1	once	TRBJ2-7	TGTGCCAGCAGTGCGCGGGGACAGGGTGTCAACGAGCAGTACTTC	CASSARGQGVNEQYF
TRBV6-6	.	.	TRBJ2-7	TGTGCCAGTAATTTTGGGGCGCCCTACGAGCAGTACTTC	CASNFGAPYEQYF
TRBV5-6	.	.	TRBJ2-1	TGTGCCAGCCATGACTCAGGGCAGAGCTCCTACAATGAGCAGTTCTTC	CASHDSGQSSYNEQFF
TRBV7-2	.	.	TRBJ1-5	TGTGCCAGCAGCATACGGAGCAATCAGCCCCAGCATTTT	CASSIRSNQPQHF
TRBV5-1	TRBD1	.	TRBJ1-2	TGCGCCAGCAGACCTACAGGGGGCGAATATGGCTACACCTTC	CASRPTGGEYGYTF
TRBV15	TRBD2	.	TRBJ2-1	TGTGCCACCAGCAGTAATCTGGGACTAGCCGATTACAATGAGCAGTTCTTC	CATSSNLGLADYNEQFF
TRBV27	TRBD1	.	TRBJ1-1	TGTGCCAGCAGTTTAAAGGACAGGGTGAGGGCCACTGAAGCTTTCTTT	CASSLKDRVRATEAFF
TRBV19	TRBD2	.	TRBJ2-1	TGTGCCAGTAGTATGGTTCTAGCGGGAGTAAGGTATGAGCAGTTCTTC	CASSMVLAGVRYEQFF
TRBV2	TRBD1	.	TRBJ2-7	TGTGCCAGCAGTGAACGGACAGGGCTCCACGAGCAGTACTTC	CASSERTGLHEQYF
TRBV15	.	.	TRBJ2-3	TGTGCCACCAGCAGGGAACGAATGGGCCACACAGATACGCAGTATTTT	CATSRERMGHTDTQYF
TRBV7-3	.	.	TRBJ2-3	TGTGCCAGCCAATTTCGGGCGGGAGATACGCAGTATTTT	CASQFRAGDTQYF
TRBV18	.	few	TRBJ2-3	TGTGCCAGCTCACCTTCGGGAGACGTAGATACGCAGTATTTT	CASSPSGDVDTQYF
TRBV29-1	TRBD1	.	TRBJ2-7	TGCAGCGTTGTTCCGGGACAGGGGACCTACGAGCAGTACTTC	CSVVPGQGTYEQYF
TRBV6-1	.	.	TRBJ2-3	TGTGCCAGCAGTGAATACCCCGGGGGCACAGATACGCAGTATTTT	CASSEYPGGTDTQYF
TRBV29-1	.	.	TRBJ2-5	TGCAGCTTATCGACTCGGGAGACCCAGTACTTC	CSLSTRETQYF
TRBV7-9	.	once	TRBJ2-3	TGTGCCAGCAGCTCTGCCACTAGCACAGATACGCAGTATTTT	CASSSATSTDTQYF
TRBV5-1	TRBD2	.	TRBJ2-3	TGCGCCAGCAGCAACCCCTTAGCGGGGGGACGCACAGATACGCAGTATTTT	CASSNPLAGGRTDTQYF
TRBV4-1	TRBD2	.	TRBJ2-1	TGCGCCAGCACGCTGGGACTAGCGGCATACAATGAGCAGTTCTTC	CASTLGLAAYNEQFF